This T cell receptor (beta chain) was found in a study of blood T cell repertoires in COVID-19. As for the study in general: Some COVID-19 samples were acute and others convalescent; all came from the United States, Italy and Spain. The analysed material was cDNA or gDNA that came from T cells, B-cell-depleted T cells, or PBMCs.

Authors' methods: Reference gene primer amplification yielded estimated nucleated cell counts. The table came from immunoSEQ multiplex PCR; TCRdb's copy has only in-frame clones and leaves some out. V and J calls and clone size are given by that table; D and trimming were obtained from the DNA. The sample carries tens of thousands of clones, less than 95% recorded once. The CDR3 has 14 residues. The V end was cut by 2 bases, the J end by 2 bases, with 7 bases between. The germline CDR1 and CDR2 sequences are LNHDA and SQIVND (reference sequence). The receptor comes from a man aged 80 or over with acute or convalescent COVID-19. Sequenced material: peripheral blood. This chain connects TRBV19 to TRBJ1-5, with D hard to call. CDR3 DNA sequence: TGTGCCAGTAGTATAAGGGAGGGCAATCAGCCCCAGCATTTT. Translating gives CASSIREGNQPQHF.